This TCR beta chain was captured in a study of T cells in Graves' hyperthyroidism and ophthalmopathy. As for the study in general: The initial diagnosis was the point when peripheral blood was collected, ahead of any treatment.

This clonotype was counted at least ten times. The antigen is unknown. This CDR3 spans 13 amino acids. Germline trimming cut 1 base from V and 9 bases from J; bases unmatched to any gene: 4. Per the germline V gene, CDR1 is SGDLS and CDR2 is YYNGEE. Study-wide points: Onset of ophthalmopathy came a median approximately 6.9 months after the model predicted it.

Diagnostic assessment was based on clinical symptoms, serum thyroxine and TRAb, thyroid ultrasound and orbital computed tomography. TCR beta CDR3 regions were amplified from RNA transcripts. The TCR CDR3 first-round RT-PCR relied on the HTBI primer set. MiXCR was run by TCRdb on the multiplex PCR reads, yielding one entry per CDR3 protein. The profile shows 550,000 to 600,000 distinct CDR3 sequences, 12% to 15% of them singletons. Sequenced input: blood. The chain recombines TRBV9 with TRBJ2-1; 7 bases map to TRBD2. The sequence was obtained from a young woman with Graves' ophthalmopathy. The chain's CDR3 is CASSVTPGGEQFF. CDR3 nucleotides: TGTGCCAGCAGCGTAACCCCGGGGGGTGAGCAGTTCTTC.